The 14 T cell receptor beta chains in this list originate from one sample, sequenced in a study of cytomegalovirus exposure and HLA in healthy donors. A multiplex PCR was run with 60 Vbeta primers and 13 Jbeta primers. Sequencing was performed with immunoSEQ multiplex PCR; in TCRdb, only in-frame clones are kept and a portion is missing. In all, the sample yields tens of thousands of clones. Sequencing was carried out using PBMCs. The receptors stem from a man aged 18 to 29 in good health and CMV-seropositive.

The rearrangement joins TRBV9 to TRBJ2-7; D is perhaps TRBD2 (6 bases). Trimming left V 3 bases short and J 5 bases short, with 12 bases between. This CDR3 has 13 residues. Germline values: CDR1 SGDLS, CDR2 YYNGEE. CDR3 residues: CASSERPGDEQYF. The CDR3 DNA follows: TGTGCCAGCAGCGAGCGGCCGGGGGACGAGCAGTACTTC.

The chain joins TRBV7-9 to TRBJ1-5; 7 nucleotides agree with TRBD1. This CDR3 region has 14 residues. Trimming removed 4 bases from V and 7 bases from J; junction bases left unmatched: 7. Germline V gene sequence: CDR1 SEHNR, CDR2 FQNEAQ (reference sequence). CDR3 sequence (DNA): TGTGCCAGCAGCTCTACAGGGGAGATCCAGCCCCAGCATTTT. It codes for CASSSTGEIQPQHF.

The CDR3 reads CASSIVNRDYEQYF. CDR3 coding DNA: TGTGCCAGTAGTATAGTAAACAGGGACTACGAGCAGTACTTC. V usage is TRBV19 and J usage is TRBJ2-7; D perhaps matches TRBD1 (6 bases). Trimming left V 1 base short and J 3 bases short, with 10 bases between. The CDR3 sequence is 14 residues long. The V gene's germline CDR1 is LNHDA and CDR2 SQIVND (reference sequence).

The V call is TRBV7-3, the J call TRBJ1-1; D gene uncertain. Trimming stripped 6 bases from V and 4 bases from J, with 15 bases between. The CDR3 has 14 amino acids. CDR1 and CDR2 from the germline V gene are SGHTA and FQGTGA. Here the CDR3 reads CASRASISGTEAFF. The CDR3 DNA is TGTGCCAGCAGGGCCTCCATTTCGGGCACTGAAGCTTTCTTT.

As concerns this clone: The junction departs from the called germline gene at one end, perhaps through a read error. The chain employs TRBV9 and TRBJ1-6; D is unresolved. Germline V CDR1 and CDR2: SGDLS, YYNGEE. The CDR3 has 14 residues. The CDR3 DNA is TGTGCCAGCAGGGTAGGTCCCGATAATTCACCCCTCCACTTT. This gives the protein CASRVGPDNSPLHF.

V is TRBV7-3 and J is TRBJ2-1, with 8 bases lining up with TRBD2. CDR3 size: 16 residues. Germline V gene lookup returns CDR1 SGHTA and CDR2 FQGTGA. The V and J ends lost 1 base and 5 bases, in that order; junction bases with no gene match: 7. CDR3 nucleotide sequence: TGTGCCAGCAGCTTAAAGGGTAGCGGGAACCACAATGAGCAGTTCTTC. Translation: CASSLKGSGNHNEQFF.

The genes are TRBV5-1 and TRBJ1-6; a weak D match, TRBD1 (5 bases). The CDR3 is 14 residues long. CDR1 and CDR2 (germline): SGHRS, YFSETQ. Trimming took off 2 bases at V and 8 bases at J, with 11 bases between the two ends. In DNA form, the CDR3 reads TGCGCCAGCAGCTTAGATATCAGGGATTCACCCCTCCACTTT. This translates into CASSLDIRDSPLHF.

The J gene is TRBJ1-5, the V gene TRBV28; TRBD1 agrees at 8 bases. V trimming: 3 bases; J trimming: 3 bases; junction bases outside the gene matches: 7. The CDR3 contains 16 residues. CDR1 MDHEN and CDR2 SYDVKM come from the germline V gene. CDR3 nucleotides: TGTGCCAGCAGTTTTCCGGACAGGGAGCCCAATCAGCCCCAGCATTTT. Translation gives CASSFPDREPNQPQHF. The variable domain in full, with the rest retrieved from reference TRBV28 and TRBJ1-5, is DVKVTQSSRYLVKRTGEKVFLECVQDMDHENMFWYRQDPGLGLRLIYFSYDVKMKEKGDIPEGYSVSREKKERFSLILESASTNQTSMYLCASSFPDREPNQPQHFGDGTRLSIL.

This chain connects TRBV7-9 to TRBJ1-2; D call uncertain. This CDR3 spans 14 amino acids. V was trimmed by 1 base and J by 4 bases, leaving 10 bases between them. Germline CDR1 is SEHNR and CDR2 is FQNEAQ (reference sequence). CDR3 coding DNA: TGTGCCAGCAGCTTAGACAGTCAACCCTATGGCTACACCTTC. It yields the protein CASSLDSQPYGYTF.

The rearrangement links TRBV28 to TRBJ2-7; perhaps TRBD2 as D (5 bases). Germline V gives CDR1 MDHEN, CDR2 SYDVKM. The V and J ends lost 7 bases and 2 bases respectively, with 12 bases between them. The CDR3 has 13 residues. CDR3 loop: CASTRGGAYEQYF. In nucleotides, the CDR3 is TGTGCCAGCACTCGAGGAGGCGCCTACGAGCAGTACTTC.

The chain combines TRBV4-2 with TRBJ2-7; 7 positions agree with TRBD2. Per the germline V gene, CDR1 is LGHNA and CDR2 is YNFKEQ. The CDR3 consists of 14 residues. Trimming removed 2 bases from V and 2 bases from J; junction bases left unmatched: 3. CDR3 bases: TGTGCCAGCAGCCAAAAGCGGGGCCCCTACGAGCAGTACTTC. It is translated as CASSQKRGPYEQYF.

This rearrangement joins TRBV2 to TRBJ2-1; possible D gene TRBD1, 6 bases. Germline CDR1 SNHLY, CDR2 FYNNEI. The ends were cut back, 5 bases at V and 0 bases at J, with 11 bases in the middle. The CDR3 runs to 15 residues. The CDR3 spells CASSLQGSSYNEQFF. For the CDR3, the DNA is TGTGCCAGCAGTTTACAGGGTAGCTCCTACAATGAGCAGTTCTTC.

CDR3 sequence reads: CASTREFAYQETQYF. Here the CDR3 DNA reads TGTGCCAGCACGAGGGAATTCGCGTACCAAGAGACCCAGTACTTC. J is TRBJ2-5 and V is TRBV11-2; maybe TRBD2 (5 bases). Germline V gene data show CDR1 as SGHAT and CDR2 as FQNNGV. The CDR3 extends over 15 amino acids. Between the trimmed V and J ends, which lost 7 bases and 0 bases, there was a span of 15 bases.

The chain couples TRBV7-6 to TRBJ2-1; 9 nucleotides agree with TRBD1. Germline V CDR1 and CDR2: SGHVS, FNYEAQ. The junction had 4 bases not matched to a gene; V was cut back by 1 base and J by 3 bases. The CDR3 is 16 amino acids. The CDR3 here is CASSLGTGANYNEQFF. DNA for the CDR3: TGTGCCAGCAGCTTAGGGACAGGGGCCAACTACAATGAGCAGTTCTTC.